One and the same sample provided the 10 T cell receptor beta chains below, sequenced in a study of blood T cell repertoires in COVID-19 (TCRdb year 2020). Library preparation used the immunoSEQ multiplex PCR assay. TCRdb obtained this table from immuneACCESS and retained in-frame rearrangements with V and J assigned. These tables miss some clones; where compared with another copy, unresolved V genes account for less than half of the shortfall, and the remainder is unexplained. This sample gives over 100,000 clones in total; under 90% of them show up just once. More than 9% of the sample is taken by the ten largest. Sequenced: peripheral blood. The receptors were sampled from a woman in her fifties or sixties with acute or convalescent COVID-19.

The chain combines TRBV7-2 with TRBJ1-2, with D perhaps TRBD1 (6 bases). The germline V gene encodes CDR1 SGHTA and CDR2 FQGNSA. V was cut by 8 bases and J by 4 bases, with 17 bases left in between. The CDR3 has 14 residues. The CDR3 nucleotides read TGTGCCAGCCTCAACCCAACAGGGACCTATGGCTACACCTTC. As protein: CASLNPTGTYGYTF.

This clone occurred a few times. V and J are TRBV11-2 and TRBJ1-3; 8 bases are shared with TRBD1. In germline, CDR1 is SGHAT, CDR2 FQNNGV. This CDR3 comprises 14 residues. Trimming took 8 bases from V and 4 from J; bases not matched to a gene: 7. CDR3: CASGSTGGGNTIYF. CDR3 in DNA: TGTGCCAGCGGGTCAACAGGGGGAGGAAACACCATATATTTT. The variable domain in full, with the rest retrieved from reference TRBV11-2 and TRBJ1-3, is EAGVAQSPRYKIIEKRQSVAFWCNPISGHATLYWYQQILGQGPKLLIQFQNNGVVDDSQLPKDRFSAERLKGVDSTLKIQPAKLEDSAVYLCASGSTGGGNTIYFGEGSWLTVV.

This clone was detected only a few times. V and J are TRBV29-1 and TRBJ1-4; TRBD1 matches 9 bases. Germline V gene sequence: CDR1 SQVTM, CDR2 ANQGSEA. V dropped 4 bases and J dropped 8; count of bases not matched to a gene: 2. The CDR3 covers 12 residues. The CDR3 region is CSVGGQGEKLFF. CDR3 DNA sequence: TGCAGCGTTGGAGGACAGGGGGAAAAACTGTTTTTT.

The genes are TRBV24-1 and TRBJ1-5, with D possibly being TRBD1 (6 bases). This CDR3 spans 14 amino acids. Germline-derived CDR1 and CDR2 are KGHDR and SFDVKD. V lost 9 bases and J 2 bases, leaving 13 bases between the germline ends. CDR3 residues: CATQGLEGNQPQHF. DNA of the CDR3: TGTGCCACCCAGGGGTTGGAAGGCAATCAGCCCCAGCATTTT.

The count of this clone is one. The chain joins TRBV10-2 to TRBJ2-3, with 7 bases aligning to TRBD1. The V gene end was trimmed by 1 base and the J gene end by 2 bases; junction bases not matched to a gene: 6. Germline V lookup: CDR1 WSHSY, CDR2 SAAADI. The CDR3 runs to 16 residues. The CDR3 sequence is CASSEWAGGFTDTQYF. The CDR3 nucleotides read TGCGCCAGCAGTGAGTGGGCAGGGGGTTTCACAGATACGCAGTATTTT.

The chain is built from TRBV9 and TRBJ1-2; 7 nucleotides align to TRBD1. V trimming: 4 bases; J trimming: 13 bases; junction bases outside the gene matches: 10. Germline V gives CDR1 SGDLS, CDR2 YYNGEE. This CDR3 has 12 amino acids. The CDR3 DNA reads as TGTGCCAGCAGCCCTAGGGGGCGAATCATCACCTTC. It is translated as CASSPRGRIITF.

V gene TRBV18 combines with J gene TRBJ1-1; perhaps TRBD1 as D (6 bases). Trimming stripped 9 bases from V and 1 base from J, with 12 bases between. There are 13 residues in the CDR3. Looked up from germline, CDR1 is KGHSH and CDR2 is LQKENI. The CDR3 sequence: CASHLQGNTEAFF. The CDR3 coding sequence is TGTGCCAGTCATTTACAGGGGAACACTGAAGCTTTCTTT.

The chain couples TRBV3-1 (or the pseudogene TRBV3-2) to TRBJ2-2; 15 bases align to TRBD2. The junction had 3 bases not matched to a gene; V was cut back by 0 bases and J by 4 bases. Germline lookup yields CDR1 LGHDT and CDR2 YNNKEL (reference sequence). There are 18 residues in the CDR3. The CDR3 DNA is TGTGCCAGCAGCCAAGACGGACTAGCGGGGGGGTTCACCGGGGAGCTGTTTTTT. This sequence encodes CASSQDGLAGGFTGELFF.

This sequence joins TRBV19 and TRBJ1-2; D is undetermined. CDR1 and CDR2 (germline): LNHDA, SQIVND (reference sequence). There are 12 residues in the CDR3. With 5 bases removed from V and 4 bases from J, the gap between germline ends came to 8 bases. CDR3 sequence reads: CASSETSYGYTF. CDR3 bases: TGTGCCAGTAGTGAGACAAGCTATGGCTACACCTTC.

This chain uses TRBV27 with TRBJ2-1, with 9 bases matching TRBD2. The CDR3 consists of 17 residues. V shed 5 bases and J 7 bases; nucleotides not matched to a gene: 15. The germline CDR1 and CDR2 sequences are MNHEY and SMNVEV (reference sequence). The CDR3 DNA follows: TGTGCCAGCAGTGTAATCTTAGCGGGGGTGGTTATAAATGAGCAGTTCTTC. Translating it yields CASSVILAGVVINEQFF.